This entry lists 19 T cell receptor beta chains sequenced from one sample in a study of CD8+CD57+ T cells in acquired aplastic anemia. Selection for sequencing was limited to patients who had shown CD8+CD57+ cell expansion by flow cytometry. It was genomic DNA that served as the template for profiling TCR beta VDJ and CDR3. TCRdb re-called the reads with MiXCR, one entry per CDR3 protein. The sample yields about 290,000 distinct CDR3 sequences, 45% to 65% seen once. Sequencing was done on a sample of sorted CD4+, CD8+, or CD8+CD57+ T cells (not recorded which) from PBMCs. These receptors originate from a human donor with aplastic anemia.

The rearrangement joins TRBV19 to TRBJ2-1; D unresolved. CDR3 length: 14 amino acids. V dropped 1 base and J dropped 0 bases, with 4 bases sitting between them. Germline loops: CDR1 LNHDA, CDR2 SQIVND (reference sequence). The CDR3 here is CASSIADSYNEQFF. The DNA for the CDR3 is TGTGCCAGTAGTATAGCAGACTCCTACAATGAGCAGTTCTTC.

The chain recombines TRBV10-3 with TRBJ2-5; the D call may be TRBD1 or TRBD2 (6 bases each). Per the germline V gene, CDR1 is ENHRY and CDR2 is SYGVKD. The V and J ends lost 10 bases and 3 bases respectively, with 15 bases between them. The CDR3 length is 13 residues. The DNA of the CDR3 is TGTGCCAGCGGTTACAGGGAGGAAGAGACCCAGTACTTC. This codes for CASGYREEETQYF.

This clonotype was recorded at least ten times. The genes are TRBV7-3 and TRBJ2-1; TRBD2 might be the D (6 bases). The V and J ends lost 5 bases and 4 bases respectively, with 15 bases between them. Germline V gene data show CDR1 as SGHTA and CDR2 as FQGTGA. The CDR3 consists of 15 residues. This CDR3 reads CASSLSPAGYNEQFF. The CDR3 DNA reads TGTGCCAGCAGCCTAAGTCCGGCGGGATACAATGAGCAGTTCTTC.

This clonotype was seen many times. The genes are TRBV3-1 and TRBJ2-5; the D is unclear. The CDR3 contains 14 residues. V was pared by 0 bases and J by 5 bases, with 10 bases between. Germline lookup yields CDR1 LGHDT and CDR2 YNNKEL (reference sequence). In nucleotides, the CDR3 is TGTGCCAGCAGCCAAGACCCCCACCCGGAGACCCAGTACTTC. Amino acid sequence: CASSQDPHPETQYF.

This rearrangement joins TRBV15 to TRBJ2-7; 8 nucleotides agree with TRBD1. The CDR3 runs 16 residues. J gave up 0 bases and V 0 bases, and 4 bases lay outside the gene matches. Germline V gives CDR1 LNHNV, CDR2 YYDKDF (reference sequence). Written as DNA, the CDR3 is TGTGCCACCAGCAGAGATCGGGACAGGAGCTCCTACGAGCAGTACTTC. It translates to CATSRDRDRSSYEQYF.

The rearrangement uses TRBV20-1 and TRBJ2-7; D may be TRBD1 (6 bases). The length of the CDR3 is 13 residues. The V end lost 6 bases, the J end lost 1 base, and 13 bases lay between the germline ends. Germline V lookup: CDR1 DFQATT, CDR2 SNEGSKA (reference sequence). CDR3 DNA: TGCAGTGCGGATTACAGGGATTCCTACGAGCAGTACTTC. Its translation is CSADYRDSYEQYF.

This chain connects TRBV10-3 to TRBJ2-3; 8 bases match TRBD2. The CDR3 contains 15 residues. V lost 7 bases, J lost 0 bases, and 6 bases stayed unmatched. Germline CDR1 ENHRY, CDR2 SYGVKD. CDR3: CAITGLAESTDTQYF. Here the CDR3 DNA reads TGTGCCATCACCGGACTAGCAGAAAGCACAGATACGCAGTATTTT.

This clonotype showed up just a few times. The CDR3: CSVEDPTGIYTEAFF. In DNA, the CDR3 is TGCAGCGTTGAAGATCCGACAGGGATCTATACTGAAGCTTTCTTT. V usage is TRBV29-1 and J usage is TRBJ1-1; 7 bases are a match to TRBD1. The CDR3 runs 15 residues. After removal of 0 bases from V and 5 bases from J, the junction contained 9 bases not matched to a gene. Germline V gene data show CDR1 as SQVTM and CDR2 as ANQGSEA.

This clonotype was detected many times. V usage is TRBV5-6 and J usage is TRBJ1-2; 7 bases match TRBD1. This CDR3 contains 15 residues. The germline gives CDR1 SGHDT, CDR2 YYEEEE. With 2 bases clipped from V and 8 bases from J, the junction kept 12 bases outside the gene matches. The CDR3 coding sequence is TGTGCCAGCAGCTTAGTCCCCGGGACAGACGGCGGCTACACCTTC. Amino acids: CASSLVPGTDGGYTF.

V and J are TRBV7-2 and TRBJ2-5, with 10 bases matching TRBD1. The trim removed 1 base at V and 4 bases at J, leaving 3 bases unmatched. Germline values: CDR1 SGHTA, CDR2 FQGNSA. There are 15 residues in the CDR3. The CDR3 DNA is TGTGCCAGCAGCTTAGGGACAGGGGGTATAGAGACCCAGTACTTC. This sequence encodes CASSLGTGGIETQYF.

Here the CDR3 reads CSAREGADTQYF. CDR3 coding DNA: TGCAGTGCTAGAGAGGGGGCTGATACGCAGTATTTT. The V and J genes are TRBV20-1 and TRBJ2-3; D possibly corresponds to TRBD1 (6 bases). Germline CDR1 and CDR2: DFQATT and SNEGSKA (reference sequence). Trimming stripped 0 bases from V and 6 bases from J, with 7 bases between. The CDR3 runs 12 residues.

The rearrangement uses TRBV6-1 and TRBJ2-7, with D perhaps matching TRBD2 (6 bases). The CDR3 contains 15 residues. Trimming cost V 3 bases and J 3 bases, with 15 bases left between them. CDR1 is MNHNS, CDR2 SASEGT, per germline. CDR3: CASSEEGGGYYEQYF. The CDR3 DNA reads TGTGCCAGCAGTGAGGAGGGCGGCGGCTACTACGAGCAGTACTTC.

This clonotype was seen a single time. This chain joins TRBV24-1 and TRBJ1-1; no clear D. Trimming removed 3 bases at V and 9 bases at J, with 10 bases between. Germline lookup yields CDR1 KGHDR and CDR2 SFDVKD. This CDR3 contains 12 residues. CDR3 amino acids: CATSDDWGKAFF. CDR3 DNA sequence: TGTGCCACCAGTGATGATTGGGGTAAAGCTTTCTTT.

This clonotype was counted a single time. The genes are TRBV7-9 and TRBJ2-3; possibly TRBD1 for D (5 bases). V was clipped by 8 bases and J by 0 bases, with 15 bases between them. This CDR3 has 15 residues. The germline V gene has CDR1 SEHNR and CDR2 FQNEAQ (reference sequence). CDR3 sequence reads: CASPPPDRSTDTQYF. The CDR3 DNA is TGTGCCAGCCCGCCCCCTGACAGAAGCACAGATACGCAGTATTTT.

This clonotype occurred a few times. CDR3: CASSIVRGTEAFF. DNA of the CDR3: TGTGCCAGTAGTATAGTCAGAGGCACTGAAGCTTTCTTT. The chain couples TRBV19 to TRBJ1-1; D not certain. This CDR3 region has 13 residues. Germline lookup yields CDR1 LNHDA and CDR2 SQIVND (reference sequence). The V end was cut by 1 base, the J end by 4 bases, with 7 bases between.

V gene TRBV20-1 combines with J gene TRBJ2-5; tentatively, D is TRBD1 or TRBD2 (6 bases each). The V and J ends lost 3 bases and 3 bases respectively, with 14 bases between them. The CDR3 sequence is 14 residues long. CDR1 is DFQATT, CDR2 SNEGSKA, per germline (reference sequence). The CDR3 DNA is TGCAGTGCTAGTAGGGCGGAGGGGGAAGAGACCCAGTACTTC. This translates into CSASRAEGEETQYF.

The chain has TRBV7-2 and TRBJ1-6, with D possibly matching TRBD1 (5 bases). CDR1 is SGHTA and CDR2 is FQGNSA in the germline V gene. The CDR3 length is 13 residues. The V gene lost 3 bases and the J gene lost 9 bases, with 9 bases spanning the gap. CDR3 DNA sequence: TGTGCCAGCAGCTTCCGGAGGGGTTCACCCCTCCACTTT. Residues: CASSFRRGSPLHF.

This clonotype came up a few times. This chain links TRBV11-1 with TRBJ2-3, with D tentatively TRBD1 (7 bases). The CDR3 runs 13 residues. Trimming removed 5 bases from V and 6 bases from J, with 12 bases in between. CDR1 is SGHAT, CDR2 FQDESV, per germline (reference sequence). The CDR3 nucleotides read TGTGCCAGCAGCCGGAGGGGGCGGGATACGCAGTATTTT. Its translation: CASSRRGRDTQYF. The complete variable domain, with remaining parts taken from reference TRBV11-1 and TRBJ2-3, reads EAEVAQSPRYKITEKSQAVAFWCDPISGHATLYWYRQILGQGPELLVQFQDESVVDDSQLPKDRFSAERLKGVDSTLKIQPAELGDSAMYLCASSRRGRDTQYFGPGTRLTVL.

The chain couples TRBV7-7 to TRBJ1-6; 7 bases match TRBD1. V was clipped by 2 bases and J by 13 bases; unmatched bases: 20. Germline V gene data show CDR1 as SSHAT and CDR2 as FNYEAQ (reference sequence). This CDR3 region has 18 residues. Here the CDR3 reads CASSLSWSGQGVLRPLHF. CDR3 coding DNA: TGTGCCAGCAGCTTATCATGGTCCGGGCAGGGGGTCTTGAGGCCCCTCCACTTT.